The clone carrying this T cell receptor (beta chain) showed up just once. No antigen is known for it. The record originates from a study of radiotherapy plus CTLA-4 blockade in lung cancer. The study's findings and limits: Once radiotherapy plus ipilimumab had been given, TCR clones derived from tumor expanded in blood.

Germline V gives CDR1 ENHRY, CDR2 SYGVKD. Trimming shortened V by 5 bases and J by 0 bases, and 8 bases separated the two germline ends. This CDR3 contains 14 residues. Profiling relied on immunoSEQ multiplex PCR, and the TCRdb table lists in-frame clones only, not all of them. The sample yields about 51,000 clones, roughly three quarters seen once. The sequence was obtained from a human donor with non-small cell lung cancer who had a complete response to radiotherapy plus ipilimumab. The input for sequencing was peripheral blood, taken from a patient treated with radiotherapy plus ipilimumab. The chain employs TRBV10-3 and TRBJ2-1; perhaps TRBD2 as D (6 bases). The CDR3 DNA reads as TGTGCCATCAGTTCCGGGAGCTCCTACAATGAGCAGTTCTTC. Protein sequence: CAISSGSSYNEQFF.